One and the same sample provided the 10 T cell receptor beta chains below, sequenced in a study of long-term antiretroviral therapy in people with HIV. At survey level, the immunoSEQ assay was run in its v3.0 version. The table came from immunoSEQ multiplex PCR; TCRdb's copy has only in-frame clones and leaves some out. This table has tens of thousands of clones, 80% appearing once. The sequencing here drew on unsorted PBMCs, taken 1.5 years after starting antiretroviral therapy. These receptors were taken from a man aged 18 to 30 with HIV.

This sequence joins TRBV20-1 and TRBJ2-5; TRBD1 agrees at 7 bases. V shed 6 bases, J shed 5 bases, and the junction held 3 bases outside the gene matches. Per germline, CDR1 DFQATT and CDR2 SNEGSKA (reference sequence). This CDR3 has 11 residues. CDR3 protein: CSARDSETQYF. DNA for the CDR3: TGCAGTGCCCGGGACAGCGAGACCCAGTACTTC.

This rearrangement joins TRBV21-1 to TRBJ2-1; TRBD2, as called in the table, went unchecked against the DNA. TRBV21-1 represents a pseudogene. The CDR3 consists of 15 residues. The CDR3 DNA reads TGTGCCAGCAGCAAAGGATTAGAAAGTTACAATGAGCAGTTCTTC. It encodes CASSKGLESYNEQFF.

This clone was found a few times. V gene TRBV25-1 combines with J gene TRBJ2-3; D ambiguous. The CDR3 length is 12 residues. V was pared by 7 bases and J by 2 bases, with 7 bases between. CDR1 and CDR2 from the germline V gene are MGHDK and SYGVNS. The CDR3 nucleotides are TGTGCCAGCACCCTGAACACAGATACGCAGTATTTT. It yields the protein CASTLNTDTQYF.

V and J are TRBV19 and TRBJ2-7; weak D call: TRBD1 (5 bases). Germline V gives CDR1 LNHDA, CDR2 SQIVND (reference sequence). CDR3 size: 14 residues. V dropped 7 bases and J dropped 2 bases, with 15 bases sitting between them. The CDR3, as DNA: TGTGCCAGTACAGGGAACAAGCTCCCCTACGAGCAGTACTTC. Translating gives CASTGNKLPYEQYF.

Only a few counts were recorded for this clone. The CDR3: CASSLREQYF. The DNA of the CDR3 is TGTGCCAGCAGCCTGCGGGAGCAGTACTTC. The chain has TRBV28 and TRBJ2-7; no definite D call. The length of the CDR3 is 10 residues. CDR1 and CDR2 from the germline V gene are MDHEN and SYDVKM. Trimming removed 6 bases at V and 7 bases at J, with 7 bases between. The full variable domain, completed using reference TRBV28 and TRBJ2-7, is DVKVTQSSRYLVKRTGEKVFLECVQDMDHENMFWYRQDPGLGLRLIYFSYDVKMKEKGDIPEGYSVSREKKERFSLILESASTNQTSMYLCASSLREQYFGPGTRLTVT.

V is TRBV6-6 and J is TRBJ2-7, with a weak D call TRBD1 (6 bases). Trimming took 2 bases from V and 2 from J, leaving 7 bases between them. The CDR3 runs 13 residues. Germline V lookup: CDR1 MNHNY, CDR2 SVGAGI (reference sequence). CDR3 sequence: CASSYDRPYEQYF. The CDR3 DNA is TGTGCCAGCAGTTACGACAGGCCCTACGAGCAGTACTTC.

This clone was found a few times. The chain combines TRBV19 with TRBJ2-5, with D maybe TRBD2 (6 bases). Trimming stripped 3 bases from V and 4 bases from J, with 18 bases between. This CDR3 is 16 amino acids long. Germline V CDR1 and CDR2: LNHDA, SQIVND (reference sequence). The CDR3 loop reads CASSILAGIGPETQYF. The CDR3 bases are TGTGCCAGTAGTATCCTTGCGGGGATAGGTCCAGAGACCCAGTACTTC.

V usage is TRBV15 and J usage is TRBJ2-1; perhaps TRBD1 as D (5 bases). The CDR3 loop spans 17 amino acids. V shed 3 bases and J shed 2 bases, with 17 bases lying between them. Per germline, CDR1 LNHNV and CDR2 YYDKDF (reference sequence). The CDR3 nucleotides are TGTGCCACCAGCAGGTTCGGGCAAGCAGGGACCTACAATGAGCAGTTCTTC. This codes for CATSRFGQAGTYNEQFF.

This chain uses TRBV4-3 with TRBJ1-2, with 9 bases fitting TRBD1. The CDR3 is made up of 13 amino acids. Germline values: CDR1 LGHNA, CDR2 YSLEER. With 5 bases clipped from V and 8 bases from J, the junction kept 6 bases outside the gene matches. The CDR3 coding sequence is TGCGCCAGCAGCTGCCGGGACAGGGTCGGCTACACCTTC. Amino acid sequence: CASSCRDRVGYTF.

Concerning this clone itself: One junction end disagrees with the germline gene, perhaps due to a read error. The genes are TRBV28 and TRBJ1-1; D ambiguous. This CDR3 contains 12 residues. CDR1 and CDR2 (germline): MDHEN, SYDVKM. CDR3 bases: TGTGCCAGCCGTTTAAGAGGGACTGAAGCTTTCTTT. It is translated as CASRLRGTEAFF.